This paragraph reports one T cell receptor (beta chain). Its cognate antigen has yet to be identified. The record has no base qualities; no much larger clone is one base away. This entry belongs to a study of blood T cell repertoires in COVID-19 (dated by TCRdb to 2018 to 2021). The study in broad terms: The collaborator samples originated in the United States, Italy and Spain and spanned the acute and convalescent phases of COVID-19. The material from the prospective study consisted of cDNA or gDNA derived from T cells, B-cell-depleted T cells, or PBMCs. Deeply sampled blood TCRbeta repertoires from subjects exposed to, actively infected with, or recovered from COVID-19 were included in the dataset. A freely available public database, intended as a resource for researchers studying the immune response to SARS-CoV-2, is where the repertoires were released. The samples were drawn from the first 160 participants of the ongoing ImmuneRACE study and from over a thousand subjects provided by 6 global collaborators. A de-identified subject ID, COVID-19 status, age in years and sex were almost always included in the sample metadata. HLA class I and class II types, where available, came from metadata supplied by the sample provider rather than from assay-based typing. Overall study results and their limits: The amount of clinical and demographic metadata varied by source and participant and was provided uncurated.

Unmatched junction bases come to 4, with V trimmed by 6 bases and J by 3 bases. Inclusive of the bounding cysteine and phenylalanine, the CDR3 is 14 residues long. Only the CDR3 DNA is retained, 42 bases long and in frame from the first base. The germline V gene encodes CDR1 MNHNY and CDR2 SVGAGI (reference sequence). TCRbeta CDR3 regions were amplified from genomic DNA using the immunoSEQ Assay, a bias-controlled multiplex PCR. Regarding the original processing steps: Nucleated cell counts per sample were estimated from amplification of reference gene primers within the assay. To quantify the absolute abundance of each unique TCRbeta CDR3 rearrangement, sequence reads were collapsed and filtered. Productive Simpson clonality was computed per sample as the square root of Simpson's diversity index over productive rearrangements. Not all clones reach the TCRdb copy of this immuneACCESS table, which keeps in-frame sequences only. Checked studies attribute under half of the gap to unresolved V genes and leave the rest unexplained. D and trimming come from the DNA, and the V and J calls and clone size come from that table. Within this sample are some 190,000 clones, with roughly 88% of them counted one time only. Over 2.5% of the sample is taken by the ten largest.

Collaborating institutions collected whole blood in K2EDTA tubes following their own protocols. For TCRbeta analysis, collaborators shipped samples as frozen whole blood, isolated PBMCs, or DNA extracted from either of those sample types. The TCR sequence derives from a man between 60 and 75 years old with acute or convalescent COVID-19. The sequencing input was peripheral blood. The chain couples TRBV6-6 to TRBJ1-1; TRBD1 matches 10 bases in the middle. The DNA sequence is TGTGCCAGCAGCAGGACAGGGGGGTACACTGAAGCTTTCTTT. It translates as CASSRTGGYTEAFF.